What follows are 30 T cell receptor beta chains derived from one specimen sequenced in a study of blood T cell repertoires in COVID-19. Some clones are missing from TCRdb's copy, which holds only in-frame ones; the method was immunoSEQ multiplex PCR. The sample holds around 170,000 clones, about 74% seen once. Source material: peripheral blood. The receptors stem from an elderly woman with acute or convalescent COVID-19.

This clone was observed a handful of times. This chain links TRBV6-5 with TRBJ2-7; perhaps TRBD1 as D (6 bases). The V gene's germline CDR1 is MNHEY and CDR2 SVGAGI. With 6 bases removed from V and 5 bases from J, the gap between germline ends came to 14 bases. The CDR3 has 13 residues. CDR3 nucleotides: TGTGCCAGCAGCGTCGGCGAGGGGGACGAGCAGTACTTC. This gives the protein CASSVGEGDEQYF.

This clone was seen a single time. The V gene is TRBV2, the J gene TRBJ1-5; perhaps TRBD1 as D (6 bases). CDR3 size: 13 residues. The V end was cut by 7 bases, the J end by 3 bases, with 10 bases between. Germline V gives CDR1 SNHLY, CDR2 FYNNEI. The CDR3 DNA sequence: TGTGCCAGCACCACAGGGAACAATCAGCCCCAGCATTTT. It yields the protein CASTTGNNQPQHF.

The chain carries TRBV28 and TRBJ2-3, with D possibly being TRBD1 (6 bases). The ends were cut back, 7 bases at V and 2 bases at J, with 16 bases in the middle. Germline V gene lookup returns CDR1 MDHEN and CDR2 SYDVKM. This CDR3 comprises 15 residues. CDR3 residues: CASTEGEGHTDTQYF. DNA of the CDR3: TGTGCCAGCACAGAGGGGGAAGGGCACACAGATACGCAGTATTTT.

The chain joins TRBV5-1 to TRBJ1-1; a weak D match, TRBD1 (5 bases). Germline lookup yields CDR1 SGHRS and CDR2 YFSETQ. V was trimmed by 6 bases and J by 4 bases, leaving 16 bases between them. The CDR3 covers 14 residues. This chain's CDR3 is CASMSQGDGTEAFF. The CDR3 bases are TGCGCCAGCATGAGCCAGGGCGACGGCACTGAAGCTTTCTTT.

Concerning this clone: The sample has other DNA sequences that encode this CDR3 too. The CDR3 DNA reads TGTGCCACCAGTGATCCAGATCAGCCCCAGCATTTT. Its protein product is CATSDPDQPQHF. The gene calls are TRBV24-1 and TRBJ1-5; D uncertain. Trimming removed 3 bases at V and 5 bases at J, with 4 bases between. The CDR3 runs to 12 residues. CDR1 is KGHDR and CDR2 is SFDVKD in the germline V gene.

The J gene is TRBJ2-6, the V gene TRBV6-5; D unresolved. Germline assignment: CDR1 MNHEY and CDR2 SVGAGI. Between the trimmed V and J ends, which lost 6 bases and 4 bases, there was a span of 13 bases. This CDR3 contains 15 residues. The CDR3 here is CASRPPGHGANVLTF. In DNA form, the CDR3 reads TGTGCCAGCAGACCCCCAGGCCACGGGGCCAACGTCCTGACTTTC.

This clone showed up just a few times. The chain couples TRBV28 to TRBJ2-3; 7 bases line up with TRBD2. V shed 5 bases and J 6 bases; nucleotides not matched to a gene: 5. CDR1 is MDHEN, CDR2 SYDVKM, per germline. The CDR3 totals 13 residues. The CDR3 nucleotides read TGTGCCAGCAGTCTCACCGGGGGGGATACGCAGTATTTT. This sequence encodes CASSLTGGDTQYF.

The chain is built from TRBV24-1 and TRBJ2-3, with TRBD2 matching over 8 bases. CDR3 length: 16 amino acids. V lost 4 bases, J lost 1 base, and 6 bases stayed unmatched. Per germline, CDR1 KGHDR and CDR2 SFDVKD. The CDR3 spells CATSESGRTGTDTQYF. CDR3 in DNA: TGTGCCACCAGTGAGAGCGGGAGAACTGGCACAGATACGCAGTATTTT.

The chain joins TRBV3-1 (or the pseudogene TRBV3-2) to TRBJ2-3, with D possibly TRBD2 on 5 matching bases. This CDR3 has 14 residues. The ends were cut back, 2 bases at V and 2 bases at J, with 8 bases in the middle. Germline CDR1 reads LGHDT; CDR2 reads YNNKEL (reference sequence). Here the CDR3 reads CASSQWEFTDTQYF. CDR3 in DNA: TGTGCCAGCAGCCAATGGGAGTTCACAGATACGCAGTATTTT.

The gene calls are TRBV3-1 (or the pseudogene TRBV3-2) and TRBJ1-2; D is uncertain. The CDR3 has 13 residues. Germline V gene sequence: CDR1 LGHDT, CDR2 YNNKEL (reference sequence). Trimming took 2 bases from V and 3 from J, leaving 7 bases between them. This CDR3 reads CASSQLRDYGYTF. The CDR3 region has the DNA TGTGCCAGCAGCCAATTAAGAGACTATGGCTACACCTTC.

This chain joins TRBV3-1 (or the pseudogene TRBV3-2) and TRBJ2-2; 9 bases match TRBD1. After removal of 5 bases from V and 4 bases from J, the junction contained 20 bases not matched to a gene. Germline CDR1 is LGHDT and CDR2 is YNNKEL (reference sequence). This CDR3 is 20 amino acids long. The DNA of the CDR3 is TGTGCCAGCAGCAGACGCCCGGGACAGGGAATTAGAGGGACCACCGGGGAGCTGTTTTTT. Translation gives CASSRRPGQGIRGTTGELFF.

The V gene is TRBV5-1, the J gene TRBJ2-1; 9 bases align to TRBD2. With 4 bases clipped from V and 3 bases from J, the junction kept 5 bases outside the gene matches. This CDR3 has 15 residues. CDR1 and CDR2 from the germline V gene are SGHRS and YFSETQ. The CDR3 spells CASSQTSGYYNEQFF. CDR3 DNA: TGCGCCAGCAGCCAGACTAGCGGATACTACAATGAGCAGTTCTTC.

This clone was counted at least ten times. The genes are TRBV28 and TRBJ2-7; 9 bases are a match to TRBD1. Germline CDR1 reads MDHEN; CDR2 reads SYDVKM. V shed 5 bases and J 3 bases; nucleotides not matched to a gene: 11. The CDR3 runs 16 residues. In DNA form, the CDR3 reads TGTGCCAGCAGTGGGGTCGGTCAGACAGGGGGCTACGAGCAGTACTTC. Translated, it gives CASSGVGQTGGYEQYF.

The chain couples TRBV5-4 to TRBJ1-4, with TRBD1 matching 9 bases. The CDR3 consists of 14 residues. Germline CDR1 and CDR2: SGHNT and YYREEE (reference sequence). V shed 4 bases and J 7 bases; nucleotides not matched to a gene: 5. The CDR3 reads CASSNRDRVEKLFF. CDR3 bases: TGTGCCAGCAGCAACCGGGACAGGGTTGAAAAACTGTTTTTT.

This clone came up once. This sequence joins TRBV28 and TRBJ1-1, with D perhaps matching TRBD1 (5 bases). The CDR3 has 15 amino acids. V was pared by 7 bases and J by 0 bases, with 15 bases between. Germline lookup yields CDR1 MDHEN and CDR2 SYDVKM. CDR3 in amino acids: CASTRAGEVNTEAFF. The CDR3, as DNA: TGTGCCAGCACCCGGGCGGGGGAAGTGAACACTGAAGCTTTCTTT. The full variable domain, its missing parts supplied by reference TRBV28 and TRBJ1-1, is DVKVTQSSRYLVKRTGEKVFLECVQDMDHENMFWYRQDPGLGLRLIYFSYDVKMKEKGDIPEGYSVSREKKERFSLILESASTNQTSMYLCASTRAGEVNTEAFFGQGTRLTVV.

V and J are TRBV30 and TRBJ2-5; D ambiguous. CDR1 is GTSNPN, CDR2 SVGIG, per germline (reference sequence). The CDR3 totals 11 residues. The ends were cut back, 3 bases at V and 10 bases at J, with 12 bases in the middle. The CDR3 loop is CAWSVERGQYF. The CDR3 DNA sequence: TGTGCCTGGAGCGTTGAGCGAGGCCAGTACTTC.

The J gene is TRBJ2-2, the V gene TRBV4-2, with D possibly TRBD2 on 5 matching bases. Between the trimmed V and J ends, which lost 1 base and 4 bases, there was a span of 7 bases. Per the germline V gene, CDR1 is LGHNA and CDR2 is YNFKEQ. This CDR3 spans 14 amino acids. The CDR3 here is CASSQVGATGELFF. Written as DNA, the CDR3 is TGTGCCAGCAGCCAAGTGGGAGCCACCGGGGAGCTGTTTTTT.

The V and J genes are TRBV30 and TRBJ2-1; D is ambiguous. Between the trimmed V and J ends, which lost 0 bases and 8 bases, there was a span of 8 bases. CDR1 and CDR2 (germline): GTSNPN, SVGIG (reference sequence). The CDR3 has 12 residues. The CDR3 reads CAWSVLNDEQFF. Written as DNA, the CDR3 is TGTGCCTGGAGTGTACTCAACGATGAGCAGTTCTTC.

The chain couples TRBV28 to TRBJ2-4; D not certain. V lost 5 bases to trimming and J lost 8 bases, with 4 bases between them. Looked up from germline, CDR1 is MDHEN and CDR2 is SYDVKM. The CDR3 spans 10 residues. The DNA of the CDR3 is TGTGCCAGCAGTCGGGACATTCAGTACTTC. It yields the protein CASSRDIQYF.

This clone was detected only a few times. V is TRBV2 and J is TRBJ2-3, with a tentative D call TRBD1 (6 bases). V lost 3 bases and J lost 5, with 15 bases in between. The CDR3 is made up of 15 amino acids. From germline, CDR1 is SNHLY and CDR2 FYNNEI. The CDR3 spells CASSEERVRGDTQYF. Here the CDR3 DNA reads TGTGCCAGCAGTGAGGAAAGGGTCAGGGGAGATACGCAGTATTTT.

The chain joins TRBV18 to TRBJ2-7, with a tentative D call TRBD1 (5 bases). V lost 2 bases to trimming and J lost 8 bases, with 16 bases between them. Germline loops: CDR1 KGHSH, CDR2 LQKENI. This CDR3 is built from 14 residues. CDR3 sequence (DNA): TGTGCCAGCTCACCAGCACAGACAGTTTCAAAGCAGTACTTC. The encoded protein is CASSPAQTVSKQYF.

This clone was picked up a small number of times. CDR3 sequence: CASSVDRGYGYTF. Written as DNA, the CDR3 is TGTGCCAGCAGTGTTGACAGAGGTTATGGCTACACCTTC. This rearrangement joins TRBV2 to TRBJ1-2, with a tentative D call TRBD1 (5 bases). V dropped 4 bases and J dropped 5 bases, with 11 bases sitting between them. This CDR3 has 13 residues. Germline values: CDR1 SNHLY, CDR2 FYNNEI.

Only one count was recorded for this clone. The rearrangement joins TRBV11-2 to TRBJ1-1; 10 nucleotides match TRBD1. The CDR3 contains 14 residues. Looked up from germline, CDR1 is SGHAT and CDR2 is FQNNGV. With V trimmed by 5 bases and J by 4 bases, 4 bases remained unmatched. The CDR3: CASSPRTGGTEAFF. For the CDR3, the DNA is TGTGCCAGCAGCCCCCGGACAGGGGGCACTGAAGCTTTCTTT.

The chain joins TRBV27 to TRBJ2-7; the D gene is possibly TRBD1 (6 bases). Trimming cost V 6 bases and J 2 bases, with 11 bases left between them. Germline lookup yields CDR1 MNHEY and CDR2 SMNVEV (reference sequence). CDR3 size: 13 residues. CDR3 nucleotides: TGTGCCAGCAGCTCAGACAGGACCTACGAGCAGTACTTC. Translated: CASSSDRTYEQYF.

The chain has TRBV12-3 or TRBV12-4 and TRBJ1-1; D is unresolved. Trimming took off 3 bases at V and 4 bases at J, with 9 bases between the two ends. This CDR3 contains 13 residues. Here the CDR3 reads CASSLRETTEAFF. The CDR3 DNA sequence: TGTGCCAGCAGTTTGAGGGAAACCACTGAAGCTTTCTTT.

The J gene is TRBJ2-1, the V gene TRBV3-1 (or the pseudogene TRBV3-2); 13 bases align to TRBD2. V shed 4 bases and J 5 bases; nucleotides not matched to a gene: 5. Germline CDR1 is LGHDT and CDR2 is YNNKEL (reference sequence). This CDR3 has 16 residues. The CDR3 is CASSPFGLAGDNEQFF. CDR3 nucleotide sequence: TGTGCCAGCAGCCCCTTCGGACTAGCGGGGGACAATGAGCAGTTCTTC.

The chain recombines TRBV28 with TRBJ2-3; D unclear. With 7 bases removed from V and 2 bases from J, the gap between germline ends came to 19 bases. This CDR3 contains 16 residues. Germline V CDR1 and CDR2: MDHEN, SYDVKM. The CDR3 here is CASNAVSGPYTDTQYF. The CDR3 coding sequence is TGTGCCAGCAACGCAGTGTCGGGTCCGTACACAGATACGCAGTATTTT.

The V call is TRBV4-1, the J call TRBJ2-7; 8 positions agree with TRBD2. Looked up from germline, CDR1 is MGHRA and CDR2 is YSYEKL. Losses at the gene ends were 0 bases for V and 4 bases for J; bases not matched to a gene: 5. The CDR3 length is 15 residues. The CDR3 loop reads CASSQEERERYEQYF. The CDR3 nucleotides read TGCGCCAGCAGCCAAGAAGAGCGGGAGAGGTACGAGCAGTACTTC.

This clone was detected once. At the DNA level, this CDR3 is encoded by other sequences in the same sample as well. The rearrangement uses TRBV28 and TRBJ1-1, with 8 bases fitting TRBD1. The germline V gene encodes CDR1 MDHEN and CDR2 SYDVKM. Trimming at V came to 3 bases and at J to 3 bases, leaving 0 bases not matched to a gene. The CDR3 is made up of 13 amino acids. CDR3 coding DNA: TGTGCCAGCAGTTTGGACAGGGACACTGAAGCTTTCTTT. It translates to CASSLDRDTEAFF.

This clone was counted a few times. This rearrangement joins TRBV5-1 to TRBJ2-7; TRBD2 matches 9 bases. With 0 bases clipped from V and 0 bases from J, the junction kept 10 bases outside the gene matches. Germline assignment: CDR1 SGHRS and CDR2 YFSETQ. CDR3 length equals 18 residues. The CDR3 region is CASSLVSAGGLSSYEQYF. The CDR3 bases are TGCGCCAGCAGCTTGGTTAGTGCGGGAGGGTTGAGCTCCTACGAGCAGTACTTC.